This T cell receptor beta chain was identified in a study of T-cell memory formation after mild COVID-19. Turning to the study itself: The study found TCR clusters largely donor specific. General study findings and limits: That cross-reactive memory joined was suggested by some responding clones appearing in pre-infection memory. Researchers could not confirm that second-wave clones peaking on day 37 targeted SARS-CoV-2. Clones contracting day 15 to 85 were balanced CD4/CD8; later expanders leaned CD4+.

The CDR3 is made up of 16 amino acids. The germline V gene encodes CDR1 SGHVS and CDR2 FQNEAQ. V was shortened by 1 base and J by 5 bases, with 17 bases between the two germline ends. A remark on this clonotype: Its antigen is not known.

Via MiXCR, TCRdb re-called the 5' RACE reads, giving one row per CDR3 protein. The table lists 350,000 to 450,000 distinct CDR3 sequences, approximately 27% of them singletons. The chain has TRBV7-8 and TRBJ2-5; unclear D gene. The receptor's source is an adult woman who had mild COVID-19 (a few samples of this study predate the infection). Cell type and time point are not known. The source material was PBMCs or a T cell subset sorted from them (not recorded which). The CDR3 nucleotides are TGTGCCAGCAGCTTAGTCTCGCCTCCGGGTGGGGAGACCCAGTACTTC. It encodes CASSLVSPPGGETQYF.